A single sample is the source of the 6 T cell receptor beta chains below, sequenced in a study of T cell responses to AZD1222 COVID-19 vaccine (dated by TCRdb to 2020 to 2022). What the time point label conveys for this sample: baseline before first vaccination. The library was built by means of the immunoSEQ multiplex PCR assay. The source is immuneACCESS, and TCRdb retained only in-frame sequences with V and J called. Part of the clones is not carried over; for the studies checked, unresolved V genes explain less than half of this, and the remainder is unexplained. Recorded for this sample are about 140,000 clones; approximately 90% of them occurred a single time. The ten top clones hold more than 3.5% of the sample. Material: peripheral blood, obtained on day 0 of AZD1222 vaccination. Every receptor here comes from an adult in good health.

V gene TRBV2 combines with J gene TRBJ1-4, with 9 bases matching TRBD1. The CDR3 extends over 14 amino acids. J was trimmed by 8 bases and V by 6 bases; bases with no gene match: 7. Looked up from germline, CDR1 is SNHLY and CDR2 is FYNNEI. CDR3 protein: CASRDRGWGEKLFF. CDR3 nucleotides: TGTGCCAGCAGGGACAGGGGCTGGGGAGAAAAACTGTTTTTT.

V is TRBV6-1 and J is TRBJ2-1; tentative D call: TRBD2 (6 bases). The germline V and J ends were trimmed by 3 bases and 6 bases, with 18 bases remaining between them. The CDR3 totals 16 residues. CDR1 is MNHNS and CDR2 is SASEGT in the germline V gene. CDR3 protein: CASSDVSGSSGNEQFF. The CDR3 DNA is TGTGCCAGCAGTGACGTCTCCGGGAGTTCTGGCAATGAGCAGTTCTTC.

The genes are TRBV19 and TRBJ2-1, with 12 bases lining up with TRBD2. This CDR3 comprises 17 residues. CDR1 and CDR2 (germline): LNHDA, SQIVND (reference sequence). J was trimmed by 5 bases and V by 0 bases; bases with no gene match: 5. This CDR3 is CASSIDLLAGGNNEQFF. For the CDR3, the DNA is TGTGCCAGTAGTATAGATCTCCTAGCGGGAGGGAACAATGAGCAGTTCTTC. The whole variable domain, remainder taken from reference TRBV19 and TRBJ2-1, is DGGITQSPKYLFRKEGQNVTLSCEQNLNHDAMYWYRQDPGQGLRLIYYSQIVNDFQKGDIAEGYSVSREKKESFPLTVTSAQKNPTAFYLCASSIDLLAGGNNEQFFGPGTRLTVL.

The chain recombines TRBV2 with TRBJ2-5, with 7 nucleotides matching TRBD1. The CDR3 totals 13 residues. With V trimmed by 10 bases and J by 4 bases, 9 bases remained unmatched. Germline V gene data show CDR1 as SNHLY and CDR2 as FYNNEI. The CDR3 reads CAITQGSTETQYF. In DNA, the CDR3 is TGTGCCATCACACAGGGGTCTACAGAGACCCAGTACTTC.

This sequence joins TRBV24-1 and TRBJ2-5; 9 positions agree with TRBD2. This CDR3 is 16 amino acids long. CDR1 and CDR2 (germline): KGHDR, SFDVKD. Trimming removed 3 bases from V and 1 base from J; junction bases left unmatched: 5. The DNA for the CDR3 is TGTGCCACCAGTGATGGCGGGAGGGCCCTCCAAGAGACCCAGTACTTC. Its translation is CATSDGGRALQETQYF.

V gene TRBV4-2 combines with J gene TRBJ1-5; no reliable D call. Trimming cost V 5 bases and J 3 bases, with 8 bases left between them. CDR1 LGHNA and CDR2 YNFKEQ come from the germline V gene. The CDR3 is made up of 13 amino acids. The CDR3 spells CASSGQPNQPQHF. CDR3 nucleotides: TGTGCCAGCAGCGGGCAGCCCAATCAGCCCCAGCATTTT.